This entry lists 32 T cell receptor beta chains sequenced from one sample in a study of regulatory T cells in long-lasting Graves disease. Time point defined: persistent/refractory GD, antithyroid drugs over 5 years with positive TRAb. Researchers made the TCR library from RNA that was extracted from PBMCs. iRepertoire HTBI primers and Arm-PCR of CDR3 regions built TCR beta libraries. TCRdb reanalysed the multiplex PCR reads using MiXCR and keeps one entry per CDR3 protein. The table records fewer than 600,000 distinct CDR3 sequences, around a fifth of them present only once. This material consisted of peripheral blood mononuclear cells (PBMCs), taken when the disease was refractory, from a patient treated with antithyroid drugs. These receptors were obtained from a female donor with Graves disease.

This clonotype was found many times. V gene TRBV28 combines with J gene TRBJ1-1; D is possibly TRBD1 (5 bases). Germline V lookup: CDR1 MDHEN, CDR2 SYDVKM. The CDR3 is made up of 17 amino acids. The V gene lost 6 bases and the J gene lost 7 bases, with 27 bases spanning the gap. CDR3 coding DNA: TGTGCCAGCAGCCTATTAGGGGCTTCCGGGACGAAAGTTGAAGCTTTCTTT. Encoded protein: CASSLLGASGTKVEAFF.

The V gene is TRBV3-1, the J gene TRBJ1-1; perhaps TRBD1 as D (6 bases). The CDR3 totals 14 residues. Trimming took 2 bases from V and 3 from J, leaving 10 bases between them. Germline lookup yields CDR1 LGHDT and CDR2 YNNKEL (reference sequence). The DNA of the CDR3 is TGTGCCAGCAGCCAACAGGGGTGGGACACTGAAGCTTTCTTT. Translation: CASSQQGWDTEAFF. Looking up the rest from reference TRBV3-1 and TRBJ1-1 gives the full variable domain: DTAVSQTPKYLVTQMGNDKSIKCEQNLGHDTMYWYKQDSKKFLKIMFSYNNKELIINETVPNRFSPKSPDKAHLNLHINSLELGDSAVYFCASSQQGWDTEAFFGQGTRLTVV.

The rearrangement links TRBV12-3 or TRBV12-4 to TRBJ1-1, with D unresolved. This CDR3 region has 13 residues. Trimming removed 6 bases from V and 1 base from J, with 9 bases in between. The CDR3 reads CASRAPENTEAFF. The CDR3 coding sequence is TGTGCCAGCAGAGCCCCAGAGAACACTGAAGCTTTCTTT.

At least ten counts were recorded for this clonotype. The V and J genes are TRBV12-3 or TRBV12-4 and TRBJ2-7; maybe TRBD1 (7 bases). Trimming removed 3 bases from V and 2 bases from J, with 14 bases in between. The length of the CDR3 is 15 residues. This chain's CDR3 is CASSLGGQLTYEQYF. CDR3 bases: TGTGCCAGCAGTTTGGGGGGACAGCTGACCTACGAGCAGTACTTC.

This clonotype appeared a few times. This sequence joins TRBV30 and TRBJ2-2; 8 bases are a match to TRBD2. CDR3 length: 14 amino acids. Germline V gene data show CDR1 as GTSNPN and CDR2 as SVGIG (reference sequence). J was trimmed by 5 bases and V by 1 base; bases with no gene match: 3. This CDR3 reads CAWSELAATGELFF. In DNA, the CDR3 is TGTGCCTGGAGTGAACTAGCGGCGACCGGGGAGCTGTTTTTT.

This clonotype showed up many times. J is TRBJ1-2 and V is TRBV11-2; D call uncertain. The CDR3 is made up of 15 amino acids. CDR1 and CDR2 from the germline V gene are SGHAT and FQNNGV. V lost 5 bases, J lost 2 bases, and 15 bases lay in between. In DNA form, the CDR3 reads TGTGCCAGCAGCAAACTTTTCGGGAACAACTATGGCTACACCTTC. It translates to CASSKLFGNNYGYTF.

This clonotype has a handful of counts. The J gene is TRBJ2-2, the V gene TRBV15, with D perhaps being TRBD1 or TRBD2 (5 bases each). This CDR3 has 13 residues. Germline CDR1 and CDR2: LNHNV and YYDKDF (reference sequence). The V gene lost 0 bases and the J gene lost 6 bases, with 5 bases spanning the gap. As DNA, the CDR3 is TGTGCCACCAGCAGAGAGGGGGCCGGGGAGCTGTTTTTT. The encoded protein is CATSREGAGELFF. The entire variable domain, with the rest obtained from reference TRBV15 and TRBJ2-2, is as follows: DAMVIQNPRYQVTQFGKPVTLSCSQTLNHNVMYWYQQKSSQAPKLLFHYYDKDFNNEADTPDNFQSRRPNTSFCFLDIRSPGLGDTAMYLCATSREGAGELFFGEGSRLTVL.

In this sample, this clonotype turned up once. The chain is built from TRBV2 and TRBJ2-1; D ambiguous. In germline, CDR1 is SNHLY, CDR2 FYNNEI. Trimming removed 6 bases from V and 7 bases from J, with 4 bases in between. The CDR3 contains 10 residues. For the CDR3, the DNA is TGTGCCAGCAGGGTAAATGAGCAGTTCTTC. It is translated as CASRVNEQFF.

This clonotype has a count of ten or more. V and J are TRBV28 and TRBJ1-2, with 7 nucleotides matching TRBD1. The V segment lost 10 bases and the J segment 2 bases; nucleotides outside the gene matches: 7. Looked up from germline, CDR1 is MDHEN and CDR2 is SYDVKM. The CDR3 runs 13 residues. The CDR3 DNA reads TGTGCCACCGACAGGGAGTGGAACTATGGCTACACCTTC. It translates to CATDREWNYGYTF.

This clonotype has ten or more counts. The V and J genes are TRBV6-1 and TRBJ1-5; 7 bases are shared with TRBD1. With 6 bases clipped from V and 0 bases from J, the junction kept 5 bases outside the gene matches. Germline loops: CDR1 MNHNS, CDR2 SASEGT. The CDR3 extends over 15 amino acids. The CDR3: CASRPDRNSNQPQHF. In DNA form, the CDR3 reads TGTGCCAGCAGACCGGACAGGAATAGCAATCAGCCCCAGCATTTT.

This clonotype was seen a few times. V gene TRBV5-1 combines with J gene TRBJ2-5, with D hard to call. Per germline, CDR1 SGHRS and CDR2 YFSETQ. This CDR3 comprises 14 residues. Trimming removed 0 bases from V and 2 bases from J, with 8 bases in between. The chain's CDR3 is CASSLAPSQETQYF. The CDR3, as DNA: TGCGCCAGCAGCTTGGCACCCTCGCAAGAGACCCAGTACTTC. Drawing the rest from reference TRBV5-1 and TRBJ2-5, the complete variable domain is KAGVTQTPRYLIKTRGQQVTLSCSPISGHRSVSWYQQTPGQGLQFLFEYFSETQRNKGNFPGRFSGRQFSNSRSEMNVSTLELGDSALYLCASSLAPSQETQYFGPGTRLLVL.

This clonotype turned up a few times. The chain couples TRBV20-1 to TRBJ2-7; D is possibly TRBD2 (6 bases). There are 14 residues in the CDR3. CDR1 DFQATT and CDR2 SNEGSKA come from the germline V gene (reference sequence). Trimming removed 0 bases at V and 4 bases at J, with 13 bases between. For the CDR3, the DNA is TGCAGTGCTAGAGATCCCAGGAGGGTTTACGAGCAGTACTTC. This gives the protein CSARDPRRVYEQYF.

This clonotype was observed many times. J is TRBJ2-7 and V is TRBV28, with D possibly TRBD1 on 8 matching bases. This CDR3 has 14 amino acids. V was cut by 5 bases and J by 6 bases, with 17 bases left in between. Germline V CDR1 and CDR2: MDHEN, SYDVKM. The CDR3 DNA reads as TGTGCCAGCAGTCCGGACAGGGAGGGGAGCGAGCAGTACTTC. This encodes CASSPDREGSEQYF. Based on the CDR3 plus reference TRBV28 and TRBJ2-7, the full variable domain is DVKVTQSSRYLVKRTGEKVFLECVQDMDHENMFWYRQDPGLGLRLIYFSYDVKMKEKGDIPEGYSVSREKKERFSLILESASTNQTSMYLCASSPDREGSEQYFGPGTRLTVT.

About this clonotype itself: The conserved phenylalanine or tryptophan is not found at the CDR3 terminus, so this likely reflects a read error. The chain combines TRBV5-1 with TRBJ1-2; D gene ambiguous. CDR1 SGHRS and CDR2 YFSETQ come from the germline V gene. The CDR3 spans 13 residues. The V end was cut by 4 bases, the J end by 0 bases, with 7 bases between. DNA of the CDR3: TGCGCCAGCAGCCCAGATACTAACTATGGCTACACCTCC. This codes for CASSPDTNYGYTS.

This clonotype has ten or more counts. The chain has TRBV28 and TRBJ1-1; D remains ambiguous. Germline CDR1 and CDR2: MDHEN and SYDVKM. The V end was cut by 2 bases, the J end by 2 bases, with 12 bases between. The CDR3 has 15 amino acids. For the CDR3, the DNA is TGTGCCAGCAGTTTACCCCGTCGAGGAAACACTGAAGCTTTCTTT. It encodes CASSLPRRGNTEAFF.

This clonotype was recorded at least ten times. This chain uses TRBV24-1 with TRBJ1-1; no firm D call. V lost 5 bases and J lost 2, with 2 bases in between. This CDR3 comprises 11 residues. Germline V gene sequence: CDR1 KGHDR, CDR2 SFDVKD. CDR3 bases: TGTGCCACCAGTGGCAACACTGAAGCTTTCTTT. This sequence encodes CATSGNTEAFF.

This clonotype came up many times. V usage is TRBV6-1 and J usage is TRBJ2-7; either TRBD1 or TRBD2 may supply D (7 bases each). CDR3 length equals 14 residues. The ends were cut back, 5 bases at V and 6 bases at J, with 17 bases in the middle. Germline-derived CDR1 and CDR2 are MNHNS and SASEGT. This CDR3 is CASSPQGGVPEQYF. The CDR3 bases are TGTGCCAGCAGTCCGCAGGGGGGGGTCCCCGAGCAGTACTTC.

In this sample, this clonotype turned up many times. The chain carries TRBV12-3 or TRBV12-4 and TRBJ2-7, with D possibly matching TRBD1 (6 bases). V lost 6 bases and J 6 bases, leaving 12 bases between the germline ends. CDR3 length: 12 residues. The CDR3 sequence: CASRSQGREQYF. The DNA for the CDR3 is TGTGCCAGCAGGTCACAGGGACGCGAGCAGTACTTC.

This rearrangement joins TRBV2 to TRBJ2-7, with a possible D match to TRBD1 (5 bases). V lost 7 bases to trimming and J lost 6 bases, with 19 bases between them. The CDR3 covers 14 residues. The germline V gene encodes CDR1 SNHLY and CDR2 FYNNEI. The CDR3 protein is CASITLQGAGEQYF. CDR3 coding DNA: TGTGCCAGCATCACCCTCCAAGGGGCAGGCGAGCAGTACTTC.

This clonotype was seen a few times. The chain uses TRBV20-1 and TRBJ2-7; unclear D gene. Germline CDR1 is DFQATT and CDR2 is SNEGSKA (reference sequence). The CDR3 totals 13 residues. V was pared by 1 base and J by 0 bases, with 7 bases between. The CDR3 region has the DNA TGCAGTGCTAGAGCTGAGTTCTCCTACGAGCAGTACTTC. It translates to CSARAEFSYEQYF.

In regard to this clonotype: Just one base apart from a much larger clone, this may be a read error. The V call is TRBV10-3, the J call TRBJ2-5; D ambiguous. CDR3 size: 14 residues. Trimming removed 5 bases from V and 4 bases from J, with 14 bases in between. In germline, CDR1 is ENHRY, CDR2 SYGVKD. CDR3 region: CAISYSFNGETQYF. The CDR3 coding sequence is TGTGCCATCAGTTACTCGTTCAATGGAGAGACCCAGTACTTC.

As to this clonotype: One base away lies a much larger clone, so this may be a sequencing read error. This sequence joins TRBV7-8 and TRBJ1-4, with D possibly matching TRBD1 (5 bases). Per the germline V gene, CDR1 is SGHVS and CDR2 is FQNEAQ. The CDR3 sequence is 19 residues long. With 6 bases removed from V and 4 bases from J, the gap between germline ends came to 27 bases. The CDR3 coding sequence is TGTGCCAGCAGTCCCGAGCGGGGCGAAATAGTTGCAATTAATGAAAAACTGTTTTTT. Protein sequence: CASSPERGEIVAINEKLFF. The full variable domain, with the rest looked up from reference TRBV7-8 and TRBJ1-4, is GAGVSQSPRYKVAKRGQDVALRCDPISGHVSLFWYQQALGQGPEFLTYFQNEAQLDKSGLPSDRFFAERPEGSVSTLKIQRTQQEDSAVYLCASSPERGEIVAINEKLFFGSGTQLSVL.

This clonotype was recorded many times. The chain employs TRBV2 and TRBJ2-2, with 7 bases identical to TRBD2. V lost 4 bases and J lost 1; bases outside the gene matches: 3. Germline CDR1 reads SNHLY; CDR2 reads FYNNEI. The CDR3 sequence is 15 residues long. DNA for the CDR3: TGTGCCAGCAGTGTCGCTAGCGGGAACACCGGGGAGCTGTTTTTT. Translated, it gives CASSVASGNTGELFF.

In this sample, this clonotype turned up many times. The chain combines TRBV28 with TRBJ1-3; D ambiguous. The V end was cut by 7 bases, the J end by 5 bases, with 12 bases between. The CDR3 runs to 13 residues. Germline V gene data show CDR1 as MDHEN and CDR2 as SYDVKM. CDR3 in DNA: TGTGCCAGCACCCAAAAACGCCGAAACACCATATATTTT. It translates to CASTQKRRNTIYF.

This chain uses TRBV19 with TRBJ2-5; either TRBD1 or TRBD2 may supply D (5 bases each). Germline CDR1 and CDR2: LNHDA and SQIVND (reference sequence). Trimming pared 3 bases from V and 5 bases from J, leaving 19 bases between. This CDR3 spans 16 amino acids. CDR3 residues: CASSIRGEKGPETQYF. CDR3 DNA sequence: TGTGCCAGTAGTATTAGGGGAGAGAAAGGTCCGGAGACCCAGTACTTC. The variable domain in full, completed from reference TRBV19 and TRBJ2-5, reads DGGITQSPKYLFRKEGQNVTLSCEQNLNHDAMYWYRQDPGQGLRLIYYSQIVNDFQKGDIAEGYSVSREKKESFPLTVTSAQKNPTAFYLCASSIRGEKGPETQYFGPGTRLLVL.

This clonotype was seen at least ten times. The chain has TRBV28 and TRBJ2-7, with 7 bases lining up with TRBD2. The CDR3 spans 15 residues. The V and J ends lost 5 bases and 3 bases, in that order; junction bases with no gene match: 10. Germline CDR1 MDHEN, CDR2 SYDVKM. The CDR3 is CASSPAGGGIYEQYF. In nucleotides, the CDR3 is TGTGCCAGCAGTCCCGCTGGCGGGGGAATCTACGAGCAGTACTTC.

This clonotype was seen a few times. This chain connects TRBV6-1 to TRBJ2-2; 8 bases fit TRBD2. The germline CDR1 and CDR2 sequences are MNHNS and SASEGT. The junction had 11 bases not matched to a gene; V was cut back by 7 bases and J by 4 bases. The CDR3 is 16 residues long. Written as DNA, the CDR3 is TGTGCCAGCACCGCCCTTAGCGGGGACCTCACCGGGGAGCTGTTTTTT. It is translated as CASTALSGDLTGELFF.

This chain uses TRBV7-2 with TRBJ2-1, with no clear D. Per germline, CDR1 SGHTA and CDR2 FQGNSA. This CDR3 has 11 residues. Trimming removed 1 base at V and 11 bases at J, with 6 bases between. The CDR3 loop is CASSLGSKQFF. The CDR3 bases are TGTGCCAGCAGCTTAGGTTCGAAGCAGTTCTTC.

This clonotype was counted at least ten times. The chain links TRBV7-8 to TRBJ1-5, with D perhaps TRBD1 (6 bases). Trimming left V 1 base short and J 4 bases short, with 11 bases between. There are 15 residues in the CDR3. CDR1 is SGHVS, CDR2 FQNEAQ, per germline. CDR3 DNA sequence: TGTGCCAGCAGCTTAGAGACAGGAACAAATCAGCCCCAGCATTTT. Amino acid sequence: CASSLETGTNQPQHF.

This clonotype showed up just a few times. The chain couples TRBV30 to TRBJ1-1; D not certain. The CDR3 covers 13 residues. Germline-derived CDR1 and CDR2 are GTSNPN and SVGIG (reference sequence). Deletions cut 0 bases from V and 1 base from J, with 6 bases between. In DNA, the CDR3 is TGTGCCTGGAGTGTCGTGAGGAACACTGAAGCTTTCTTT. It codes for CAWSVVRNTEAFF.

The rearrangement uses TRBV20-1 and TRBJ1-2; D ambiguous. CDR3 length: 12 amino acids. Germline values: CDR1 DFQATT, CDR2 SNEGSKA (reference sequence). The V end was cut by 3 bases, the J end by 1 base, with 6 bases between. CDR3 nucleotides: TGCAGTGCTAGGGACGTTAACTATGGCTACACCTTC. Translation: CSARDVNYGYTF.

The gene calls are TRBV6-5 and TRBJ2-3; 7 positions agree with TRBD2. The CDR3 spans 15 residues. The V gene's germline CDR1 is MNHEY and CDR2 SVGAGI. The J segment lost 0 bases and the V segment lost 2 bases, leaving 2 bases of the junction unmatched. This CDR3 is CASSYAGVSTDTQYF. CDR3 sequence (DNA): TGTGCCAGCAGTTACGCGGGGGTTAGCACAGATACGCAGTATTTT.